These 26 T cell receptor beta chains share one sample of origin, sequenced in a study of cytomegalovirus exposure and HLA in healthy donors. With 60 Vbeta and 13 Jbeta primers, the PCR was carried out. This table comes from immunoSEQ multiplex PCR, and its TCRdb copy is limited to in-frame clones, with some not included. The sample has 180,000 or so clones, 60% to 85% seen once; the top ten hold roughly 3%. Input material: PBMCs. The receptors were gathered from a male donor in good health and CMV-seronegative.

J is TRBJ1-1 and V is TRBV30, with 8 bases identical to TRBD1. There are 14 residues in the CDR3. The junction had 5 bases not matched to a gene; V was cut back by 4 bases and J by 1 base. CDR1 and CDR2 (germline): GTSNPN, SVGIG (reference sequence). CDR3: CAWTLGQANTEAFF. The CDR3 bases are TGTGCCTGGACCCTGGGACAGGCGAACACTGAAGCTTTCTTT.

The chain is built from TRBV6-5 and TRBJ1-2; D perhaps matches TRBD1 (5 bases). Germline CDR1 is MNHEY and CDR2 is SVGAGI. With 6 bases removed from V and 10 bases from J, the gap between germline ends came to 21 bases. The CDR3 covers 14 residues. The CDR3 loop reads CASSPGSVLHFYTF. CDR3 coding DNA: TGTGCCAGCAGCCCAGGGTCGGTTTTGCATTTCTACACCTTC.

This rearrangement joins TRBV7-3 to TRBJ2-5; D possibly corresponds to TRBD1 (5 bases). CDR1 SGHTA and CDR2 FQGTGA come from the germline V gene. Trimming pared 0 bases from V and 3 bases from J, leaving 5 bases between. The CDR3 has 13 amino acids. The CDR3 nucleotides are TGTGCCAGCAGCTTAACAGGGGAAGAGACCCAGTACTTC. Translation: CASSLTGEETQYF.

This sequence joins TRBV6-1 and TRBJ2-1, with a weak D call TRBD2 (6 bases). The CDR3 spans 12 residues. Germline lookup yields CDR1 MNHNS and CDR2 SASEGT. Between the trimmed V and J ends, which lost 6 bases and 9 bases, there was a span of 12 bases. This CDR3 is CASSRRGTEQFF. DNA for the CDR3: TGTGCCAGCAGCCGACGGGGGACTGAGCAGTTCTTC.

The chain links TRBV28 to TRBJ2-1; tentative D call: TRBD1 (6 bases). The CDR3 extends over 15 amino acids. V was clipped by 3 bases and J by 7 bases, with 16 bases between them. In germline, CDR1 is MDHEN, CDR2 SYDVKM. The CDR3 reads CASSFQGTSENEQFF. As DNA, the CDR3 is TGTGCCAGCAGTTTTCAGGGGACCAGTGAGAATGAGCAGTTCTTC.

The chain carries TRBV27 and TRBJ2-3, with D maybe TRBD2 (6 bases). The CDR3 contains 15 residues. Germline-derived CDR1 and CDR2 are MNHEY and SMNVEV (reference sequence). V lost 7 bases, J lost 0 bases, and 14 bases lay in between. CDR3 bases: TGTGCCAGCATTAAACTAAGCGGGAGCACAGATACGCAGTATTTT. Residues: CASIKLSGSTDTQYF.

J is TRBJ2-3 and V is TRBV19, with D tentatively TRBD1 (5 bases). Looked up from germline, CDR1 is LNHDA and CDR2 is SQIVND (reference sequence). The CDR3 contains 14 residues. Trimming stripped 0 bases from V and 3 bases from J, with 7 bases between. This CDR3 is CASSIDAGTDTQYF. The CDR3, as DNA: TGTGCCAGTAGTATAGATGCAGGGACAGATACGCAGTATTTT.

The rearrangement joins TRBV27 to TRBJ2-1; no clear D gene. V was pared by 0 bases and J by 0 bases, with 6 bases between. The length of the CDR3 is 15 residues. Germline CDR1 is MNHEY and CDR2 is SMNVEV (reference sequence). The CDR3 DNA sequence: TGTGCCAGCAGTTTATCAACTACCTCCTACAATGAGCAGTTCTTC. It is translated as CASSLSTTSYNEQFF.

The DNA for the CDR3 is TGTGCCAGCACCCTAGAGGGTTGGACTGAAGCTTTCTTT. Protein: CASTLEGWTEAFF. V is TRBV28 and J is TRBJ1-1; D remains unclear. V was trimmed by 7 bases and J by 5 bases, leaving 14 bases between them. Germline assignment: CDR1 MDHEN and CDR2 SYDVKM. CDR3 length equals 13 residues.

V is TRBV30 and J is TRBJ1-5; D not resolved. Trimming stripped 0 bases from V and 2 bases from J, with 8 bases between. Looked up from germline, CDR1 is GTSNPN and CDR2 is SVGIG (reference sequence). This CDR3 region has 14 residues. CDR3 nucleotide sequence: TGTGCCTGGAGTGTATTGGGCGGCAATCAGCCCCAGCATTTT. It specifies CAWSVLGGNQPQHF.

The chain has TRBV7-6 and TRBJ2-7; 12 nucleotides match TRBD2. Looked up from germline, CDR1 is SGHVS and CDR2 is FNYEAQ. The CDR3 loop spans 16 amino acids. V dropped 5 bases and J dropped 3; count of bases not matched to a gene: 8. CDR3 residues: CASSPRLAGEFYEQYF. The CDR3 coding sequence is TGTGCCAGCAGCCCCCGACTAGCGGGAGAGTTCTACGAGCAGTACTTC.

This clone was found a few times. The V and J genes are TRBV30 and TRBJ2-5, with D possibly TRBD2 on 6 matching bases. The CDR3 totals 13 residues. Germline-derived CDR1 and CDR2 are GTSNPN and SVGIG (reference sequence). The germline V and J ends were trimmed by 1 base and 2 bases, with 8 bases remaining between them. DNA for the CDR3: TGTGCCTGGAGTGGCGGGACTCAAGAGACCCAGTACTTC. It specifies CAWSGGTQETQYF.

This sequence joins TRBV27 and TRBJ2-3, with TRBD2 matching 12 bases. The CDR3 runs to 16 residues. CDR1 and CDR2 from the germline V gene are MNHEY and SMNVEV (reference sequence). Trimming took 4 bases from V and 3 from J; bases not matched to a gene: 5. In nucleotides, the CDR3 is TGTGCCAGCAGTTCGTACCTAGCGGGAGGGACAGATACGCAGTATTTT. This translates into CASSSYLAGGTDTQYF.

This chain connects TRBV4-1 to TRBJ2-1; D is perhaps TRBD1 (5 bases). Germline CDR1 and CDR2: MGHRA and YSYEKL. The CDR3 is 14 amino acids. Trimming took off 0 bases at V and 9 bases at J, with 12 bases between the two ends. CDR3 DNA: TGCGCCAGCAGCCAAGATGCCAGGGCTGGTGAGCAGTTCTTC. Its protein product is CASSQDARAGEQFF.

This clone was found a few times. The chain employs TRBV15 and TRBJ1-5, with no clear D. Per germline, CDR1 LNHNV and CDR2 YYDKDF (reference sequence). The CDR3 length is 15 residues. Trimming stripped 1 base from V and 3 bases from J, with 10 bases between. CDR3 sequence: CATSRGMQYNQPQHF. In DNA, the CDR3 is TGTGCCACCAGCAGAGGAATGCAGTACAATCAGCCCCAGCATTTT.

This clone was counted once. The chain recombines TRBV27 with TRBJ2-2, with D perhaps matching TRBD2 (5 bases). Germline CDR1 and CDR2: MNHEY and SMNVEV (reference sequence). Trimming left V 6 bases short and J 2 bases short, with 13 bases between. The CDR3 extends over 15 amino acids. The CDR3 bases are TGTGCCAGCAGCCGCCGACGGGGTAACACCGGGGAGCTGTTTTTT. This translates into CASSRRRGNTGELFF.

The rearrangement uses TRBV30 and TRBJ1-6, with TRBD1 matching 7 bases. The CDR3 covers 12 residues. CDR1 GTSNPN and CDR2 SVGIG come from the germline V gene (reference sequence). The ends lost 5 bases at V and 10 bases at J; junction bases unmatched: 5. The CDR3 protein is CAWAGGSSPLHF. The CDR3 nucleotides are TGTGCCTGGGCAGGGGGTTCGTCACCCCTCCACTTT.

The V gene is TRBV7-9, the J gene TRBJ2-1; a possible D gene is TRBD1 (5 bases). There are 13 residues in the CDR3. CDR1 SEHNR and CDR2 FQNEAQ come from the germline V gene (reference sequence). Trimming shortened V by 3 bases and J by 5 bases, and 8 bases separated the two germline ends. The CDR3, as DNA: TGTGCCAGCAGCTTTAGACAGCACAATGAGCAGTTCTTC. Amino acid sequence: CASSFRQHNEQFF.

The chain joins TRBV5-4 to TRBJ2-2; D unresolved. Trimming took off 0 bases at V and 7 bases at J, with 4 bases between the two ends. There are 12 residues in the CDR3. The germline V gene has CDR1 SGHNT and CDR2 YYREEE (reference sequence). CDR3 in DNA: TGTGCCAGCAGCTTGGGAGACGGGGAGCTGTTTTTT. Protein product: CASSLGDGELFF.

The chain joins TRBV6-1 to TRBJ1-3; tentatively, D is TRBD1 (5 bases). Per germline, CDR1 MNHNS and CDR2 SASEGT. This CDR3 spans 16 amino acids. Trimming took off 1 base at V and 2 bases at J, with 12 bases between the two ends. CDR3 coding DNA: TGTGCCAGCAGTGAAGACGGGGGGTCAACTGGAAACACCATATATTTT. Translated, it gives CASSEDGGSTGNTIYF.

The chain joins TRBV6-1 to TRBJ1-5; TRBD1 agrees at 8 bases. V shed 6 bases and J 4 bases; nucleotides not matched to a gene: 8. The germline CDR1 and CDR2 sequences are MNHNS and SASEGT. This CDR3 region has 15 residues. CDR3 region: CASREQGVSNQPQHF. The CDR3 DNA follows: TGTGCCAGCAGGGAACAGGGGGTATCAAATCAGCCCCAGCATTTT.

This clone was counted a few times. The genes are TRBV28 and TRBJ1-1; D remains ambiguous. Germline lookup yields CDR1 MDHEN and CDR2 SYDVKM. The CDR3 is 11 amino acids. V was trimmed by 6 bases and J by 1 base, leaving 3 bases between them. CDR3 coding DNA: TGTGCCAGCAGCCGGAACACTGAAGCTTTCTTT. Its translation: CASSRNTEAFF.

The chain employs TRBV4-1 and TRBJ2-5, with D tentatively TRBD1 (5 bases). The J call could be wrong; TRBJ2-7 is a better fit for the DNA end. Per the germline V gene, CDR1 is MGHRA and CDR2 is YSYEKL. The CDR3 has 15 amino acids. CDR3 sequence reads: CASSQVGRVVGEQYF. Here the CDR3 DNA reads TGCGCCAGCAGCCAAGTCGGCAGGGTAGTTGGCGAGCAGTACTTC.

The CDR3 DNA is TGCAGCGTTGATAGAGGTTATAGCACAGATACGCAGTATTTT. It encodes CSVDRGYSTDTQYF. The gene calls are TRBV29-1 and TRBJ2-3; unclear D gene. V shed 3 bases and J shed 0 bases, with 10 bases lying between them. The CDR3 is 14 residues long. Germline V gene sequence: CDR1 SQVTM, CDR2 ANQGSEA.

This sequence joins TRBV7-9 and TRBJ2-1; 13 positions match TRBD2. CDR3 length equals 15 residues. After removal of 5 bases from V and 4 bases from J, the junction contained 2 bases not matched to a gene. Germline V gene sequence: CDR1 SEHNR, CDR2 FQNEAQ (reference sequence). The CDR3 DNA reads as TGTGCCAGCAGCATGGGACTAGCGGGGTACAATGAGCAGTTCTTC. Protein: CASSMGLAGYNEQFF.

The chain combines TRBV4-2 with TRBJ2-1; TRBD2 matches at 13 bases. The length of the CDR3 is 17 residues. Germline assignment: CDR1 LGHNA and CDR2 YNFKEQ. The J segment lost 4 bases and the V segment lost 4 bases, leaving 7 bases of the junction unmatched. CDR3 nucleotide sequence: TGTGCCAGCAGCCCTCGGACTAGCGGGAGTACATACAATGAGCAGTTCTTC. It translates to CASSPRTSGSTYNEQFF.